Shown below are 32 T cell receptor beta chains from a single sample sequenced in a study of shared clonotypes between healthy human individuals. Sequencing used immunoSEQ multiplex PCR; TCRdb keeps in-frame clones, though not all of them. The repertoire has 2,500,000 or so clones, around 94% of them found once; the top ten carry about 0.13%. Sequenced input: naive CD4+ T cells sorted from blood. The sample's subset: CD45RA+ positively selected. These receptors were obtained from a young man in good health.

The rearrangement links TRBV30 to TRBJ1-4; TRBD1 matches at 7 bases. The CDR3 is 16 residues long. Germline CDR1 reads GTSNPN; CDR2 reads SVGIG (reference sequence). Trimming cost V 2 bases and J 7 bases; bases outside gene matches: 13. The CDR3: CAWSRSKTGRGEKLFF. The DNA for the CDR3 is TGTGCCTGGAGTCGGTCTAAGACAGGGCGAGGTGAAAAACTGTTTTTT.

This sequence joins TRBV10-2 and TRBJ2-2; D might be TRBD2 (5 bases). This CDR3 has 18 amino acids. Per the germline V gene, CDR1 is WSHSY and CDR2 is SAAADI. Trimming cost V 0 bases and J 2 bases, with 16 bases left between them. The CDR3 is CASSESSFFGGNTGELFF. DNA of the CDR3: TGCGCCAGCAGTGAGTCGTCCTTTTTTGGAGGAAACACCGGGGAGCTGTTTTTT.

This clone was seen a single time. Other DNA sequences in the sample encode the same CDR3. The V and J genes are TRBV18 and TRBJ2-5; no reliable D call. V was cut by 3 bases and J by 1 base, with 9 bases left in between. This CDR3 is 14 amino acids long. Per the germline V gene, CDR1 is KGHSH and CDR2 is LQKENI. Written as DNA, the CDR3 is TGTGCCAGCTCACCCTTCGACACCCAAGAGACCCAGTACTTC. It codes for CASSPFDTQETQYF.

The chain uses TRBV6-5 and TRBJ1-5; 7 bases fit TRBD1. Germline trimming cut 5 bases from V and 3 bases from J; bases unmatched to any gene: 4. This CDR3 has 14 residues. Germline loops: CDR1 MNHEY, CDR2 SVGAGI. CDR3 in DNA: TGTGCCAGCAGTGCGACAGGGACCAATCAGCCCCAGCATTTT. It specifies CASSATGTNQPQHF.

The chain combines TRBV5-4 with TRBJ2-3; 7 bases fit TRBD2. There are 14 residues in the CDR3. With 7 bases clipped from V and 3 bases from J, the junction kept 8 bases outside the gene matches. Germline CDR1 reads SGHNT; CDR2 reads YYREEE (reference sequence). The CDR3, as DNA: TGTGCCAGCGGTACTAGCGAGTTAACAGATACGCAGTATTTT. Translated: CASGTSELTDTQYF.

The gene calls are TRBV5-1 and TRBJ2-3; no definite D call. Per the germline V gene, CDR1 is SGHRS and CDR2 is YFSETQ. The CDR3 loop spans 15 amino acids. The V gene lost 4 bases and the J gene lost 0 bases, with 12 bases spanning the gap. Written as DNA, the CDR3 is TGCGCCAGCAGCCCCCCCGCGAGTAGCACAGATACGCAGTATTTT. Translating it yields CASSPPASSTDTQYF.

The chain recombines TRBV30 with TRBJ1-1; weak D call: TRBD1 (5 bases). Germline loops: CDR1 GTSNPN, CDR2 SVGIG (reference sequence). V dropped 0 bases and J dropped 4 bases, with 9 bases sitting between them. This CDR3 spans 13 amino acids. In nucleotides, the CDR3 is TGTGCCTGGAGTGTACAACAGGCCACTGAAGCTTTCTTT. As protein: CAWSVQQATEAFF.

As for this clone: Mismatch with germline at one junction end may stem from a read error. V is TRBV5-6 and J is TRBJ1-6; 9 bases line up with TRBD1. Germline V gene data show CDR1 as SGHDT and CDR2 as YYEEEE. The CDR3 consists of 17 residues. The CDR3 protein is CQQLGNTGTGLNSPLHF. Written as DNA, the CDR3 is TGCCAGCAGCTTGGGAACACCGGGACAGGGCTTAATTCACCCCTCCACTTT.

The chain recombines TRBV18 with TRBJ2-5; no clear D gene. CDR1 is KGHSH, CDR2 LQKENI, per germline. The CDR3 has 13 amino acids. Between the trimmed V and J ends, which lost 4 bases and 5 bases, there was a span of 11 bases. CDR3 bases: TGTGCCAGCTCACTGGCGGTCGCGGAGACCCAGTACTTC. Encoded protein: CASSLAVAETQYF.

The CDR3 DNA is TGTGCTAGTGGTTTGGTAGCGGGAGGTGTGACAGATACGCAGTATTTT. Protein product: CASGLVAGGVTDTQYF. The rearrangement joins TRBV12-5 to TRBJ2-3, with 9 bases aligning to TRBD2. The CDR3 has 16 residues. The V and J ends lost 0 bases and 3 bases, in that order; junction bases with no gene match: 4. Germline V gives CDR1 LGHNT, CDR2 FRNRAP.

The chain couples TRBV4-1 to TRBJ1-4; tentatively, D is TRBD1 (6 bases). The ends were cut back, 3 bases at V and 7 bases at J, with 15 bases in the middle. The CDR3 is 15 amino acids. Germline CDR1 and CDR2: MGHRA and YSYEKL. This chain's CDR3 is CASSQLGGPLEKLFF. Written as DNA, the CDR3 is TGCGCCAGCAGCCAGCTAGGGGGGCCCCTTGAAAAACTGTTTTTT.

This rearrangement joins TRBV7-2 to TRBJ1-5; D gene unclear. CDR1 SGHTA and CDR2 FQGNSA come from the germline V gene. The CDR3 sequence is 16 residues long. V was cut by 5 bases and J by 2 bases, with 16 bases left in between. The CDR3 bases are TGTGCCAGCAGCCCCTCAGCCGTTGGTGGCAATCAGCCCCAGCATTTT. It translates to CASSPSAVGGNQPQHF.

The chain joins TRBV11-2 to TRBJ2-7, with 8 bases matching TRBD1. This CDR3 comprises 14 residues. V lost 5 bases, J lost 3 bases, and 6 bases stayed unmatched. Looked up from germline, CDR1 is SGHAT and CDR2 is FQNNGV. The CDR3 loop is CASSRTGTGYEQYF. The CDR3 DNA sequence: TGTGCCAGCAGCCGGACCGGGACAGGCTACGAGCAGTACTTC.

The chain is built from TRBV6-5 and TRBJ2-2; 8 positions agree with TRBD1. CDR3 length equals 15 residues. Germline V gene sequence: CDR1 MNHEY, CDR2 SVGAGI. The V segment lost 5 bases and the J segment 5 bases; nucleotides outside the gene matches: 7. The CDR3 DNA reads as TGTGCCAGCAGTCCCAGGGGGCCGGGGACCGGGGAGCTGTTTTTT. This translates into CASSPRGPGTGELFF.

The CDR3 coding sequence is TGTGCCAGCAGTAGGACAGCGGACACTGAAGCTTTCTTT. It yields the protein CASSRTADTEAFF. The rearrangement links TRBV28 to TRBJ1-1; D may be TRBD1 (6 bases). This CDR3 spans 13 amino acids. The V gene lost 5 bases and the J gene lost 3 bases, with 10 bases spanning the gap. The germline CDR1 and CDR2 sequences are MDHEN and SYDVKM.

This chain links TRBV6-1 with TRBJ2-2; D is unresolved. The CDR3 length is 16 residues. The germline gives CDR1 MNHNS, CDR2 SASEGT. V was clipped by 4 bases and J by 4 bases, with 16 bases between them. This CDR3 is CASSVMHLVVTGELFF. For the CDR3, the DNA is TGTGCCAGCAGTGTAATGCACCTAGTGGTCACCGGGGAGCTGTTTTTT.

The CDR3 reads CASSVTGEKADTQYF. The CDR3 region has the DNA TGTGCCAGCAGCGTAACGGGGGAAAAGGCAGATACGCAGTATTTT. The chain combines TRBV7-6 with TRBJ2-3, with TRBD2 as a possible D gene (6 bases). The CDR3 spans 15 residues. Germline V gene sequence: CDR1 SGHVS, CDR2 FNYEAQ. The V end lost 5 bases, the J end lost 4 bases, and 16 bases lay between the germline ends.

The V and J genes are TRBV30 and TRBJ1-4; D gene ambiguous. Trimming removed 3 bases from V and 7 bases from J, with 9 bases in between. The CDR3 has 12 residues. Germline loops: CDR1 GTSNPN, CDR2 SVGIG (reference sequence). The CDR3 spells CAWSPKVEKLFF. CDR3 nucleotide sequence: TGTGCCTGGAGCCCGAAGGTTGAAAAACTGTTTTTT.

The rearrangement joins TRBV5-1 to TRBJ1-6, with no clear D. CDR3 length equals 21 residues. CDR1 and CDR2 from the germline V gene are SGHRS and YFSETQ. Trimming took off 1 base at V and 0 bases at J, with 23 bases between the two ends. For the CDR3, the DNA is TGCGCCAGCAGCTTGACCCCCGTCGGGGTTCCACTGAGCTCCTATAATTCACCCCTCCACTTT. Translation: CASSLTPVGVPLSSYNSPLHF.

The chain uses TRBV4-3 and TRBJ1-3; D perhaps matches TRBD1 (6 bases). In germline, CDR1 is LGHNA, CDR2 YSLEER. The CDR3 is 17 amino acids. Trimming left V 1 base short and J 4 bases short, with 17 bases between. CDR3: CASSQGGSGGPGNTIYF. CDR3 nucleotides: TGCGCCAGCAGCCAAGGAGGATCCGGGGGGCCAGGAAACACCATATATTTT.

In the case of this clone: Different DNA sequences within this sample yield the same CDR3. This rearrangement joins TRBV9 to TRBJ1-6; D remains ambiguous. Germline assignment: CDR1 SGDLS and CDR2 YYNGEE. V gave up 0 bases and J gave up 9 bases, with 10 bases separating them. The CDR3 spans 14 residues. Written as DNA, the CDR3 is TGTGCCAGCAGCGTAGGTTTGCCGAGTTCACCCCTCCACTTT. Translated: CASSVGLPSSPLHF.

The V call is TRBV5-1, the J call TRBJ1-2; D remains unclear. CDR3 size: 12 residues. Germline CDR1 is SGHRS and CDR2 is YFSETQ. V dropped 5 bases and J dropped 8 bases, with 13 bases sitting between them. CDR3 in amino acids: CASSSSYGGYTF. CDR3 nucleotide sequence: TGCGCCAGCAGTTCTTCCTATGGGGGCTACACCTTC.

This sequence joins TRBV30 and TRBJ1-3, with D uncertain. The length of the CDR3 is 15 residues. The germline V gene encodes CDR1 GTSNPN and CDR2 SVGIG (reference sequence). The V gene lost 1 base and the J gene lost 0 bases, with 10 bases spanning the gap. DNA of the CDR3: TGTGCCTGGAGTGGAGGCTCTGCCTCTGGAAACACCATATATTTT. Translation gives CAWSGGSASGNTIYF.

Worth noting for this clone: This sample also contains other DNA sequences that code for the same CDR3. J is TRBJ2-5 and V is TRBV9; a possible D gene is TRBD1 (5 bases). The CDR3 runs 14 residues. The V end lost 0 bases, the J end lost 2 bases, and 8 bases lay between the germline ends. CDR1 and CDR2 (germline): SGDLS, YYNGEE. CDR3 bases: TGTGCCAGCAGCGTAGGGACATTACAAGAGACCCAGTACTTC. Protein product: CASSVGTLQETQYF.

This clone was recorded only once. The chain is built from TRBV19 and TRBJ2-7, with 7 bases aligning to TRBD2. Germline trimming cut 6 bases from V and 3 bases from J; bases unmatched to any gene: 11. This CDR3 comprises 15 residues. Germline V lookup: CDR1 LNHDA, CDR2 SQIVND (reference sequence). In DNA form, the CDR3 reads TGTGCCAGTAGACAAGAGGCCGGGGGGTACTACGAGCAGTACTTC. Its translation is CASRQEAGGYYEQYF.

CDR3 bases: TGTGCCAGCAGCCCCCGACTAGCGGGAGTGGAGACCCAGTACTTC. Protein: CASSPRLAGVETQYF. The chain employs TRBV7-9 and TRBJ2-5; 12 bases match TRBD2. The CDR3 length is 15 residues. The trim removed 5 bases at V and 5 bases at J, leaving 6 bases unmatched. In germline, CDR1 is SEHNR, CDR2 FQNEAQ (reference sequence). The variable domain in full, completed from reference TRBV7-9 and TRBJ2-5, reads DTGVSQNPRHKITKRGQNVTFRCDPISEHNRLYWYRQTLGQGPEFLTYFQNEAQLEKSRLLSDRFSAERPKGSFSTLEIQRTEQGDSAMYLCASSPRLAGVETQYFGPGTRLLVL.

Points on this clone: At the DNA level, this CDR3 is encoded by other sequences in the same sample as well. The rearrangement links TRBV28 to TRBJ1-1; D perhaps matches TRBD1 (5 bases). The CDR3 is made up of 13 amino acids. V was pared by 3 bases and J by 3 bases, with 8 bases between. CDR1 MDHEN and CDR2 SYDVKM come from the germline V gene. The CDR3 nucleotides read TGTGCCAGCAGTTTGGGGGGTCACACTGAAGCTTTCTTT. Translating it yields CASSLGGHTEAFF.

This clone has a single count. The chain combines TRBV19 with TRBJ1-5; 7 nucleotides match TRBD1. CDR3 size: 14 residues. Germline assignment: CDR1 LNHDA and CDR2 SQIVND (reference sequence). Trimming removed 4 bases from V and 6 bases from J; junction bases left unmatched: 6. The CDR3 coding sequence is TGTGCCAGTAGTACAACAGGGGTTACTCAGCCCCAGCATTTT. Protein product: CASSTTGVTQPQHF.

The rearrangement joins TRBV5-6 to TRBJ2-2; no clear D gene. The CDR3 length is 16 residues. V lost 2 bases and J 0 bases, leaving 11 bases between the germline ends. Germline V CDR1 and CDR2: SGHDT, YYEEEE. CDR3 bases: TGTGCCAGCAGCTTAATAACAACCGCGAACACCGGGGAGCTGTTTTTT. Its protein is CASSLITTANTGELFF.

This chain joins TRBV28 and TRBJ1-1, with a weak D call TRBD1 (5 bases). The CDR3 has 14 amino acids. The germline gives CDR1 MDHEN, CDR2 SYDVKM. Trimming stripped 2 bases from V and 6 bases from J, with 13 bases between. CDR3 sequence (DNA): TGTGCCAGCAGTTTAGGGGCCATTGGGCCTGAAGCTTTCTTT. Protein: CASSLGAIGPEAFF.

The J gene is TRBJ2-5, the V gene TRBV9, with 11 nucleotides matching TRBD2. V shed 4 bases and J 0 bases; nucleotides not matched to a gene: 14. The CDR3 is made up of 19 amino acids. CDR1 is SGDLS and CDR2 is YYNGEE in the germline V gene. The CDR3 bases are TGTGCCAGCAGCCCAAAGGGGTTAGCGGGAGGGCCCTACCAAGAGACCCAGTACTTC. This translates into CASSPKGLAGGPYQETQYF.

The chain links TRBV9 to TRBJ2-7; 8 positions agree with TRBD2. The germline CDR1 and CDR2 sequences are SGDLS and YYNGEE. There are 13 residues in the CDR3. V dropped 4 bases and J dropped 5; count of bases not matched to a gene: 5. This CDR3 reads CASSPRGGDEQYF. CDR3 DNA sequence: TGTGCCAGCAGCCCCCGGGGGGGCGACGAGCAGTACTTC. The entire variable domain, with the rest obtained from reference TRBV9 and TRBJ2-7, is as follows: DSGVTQTPKHLITATGQRVTLRCSPRSGDLSVYWYQQSLDQGLQFLIQYYNGEERAKGNILERFSAQQFPDLHSELNLSSLELGDSALYFCASSPRGGDEQYFGPGTRLTVT.